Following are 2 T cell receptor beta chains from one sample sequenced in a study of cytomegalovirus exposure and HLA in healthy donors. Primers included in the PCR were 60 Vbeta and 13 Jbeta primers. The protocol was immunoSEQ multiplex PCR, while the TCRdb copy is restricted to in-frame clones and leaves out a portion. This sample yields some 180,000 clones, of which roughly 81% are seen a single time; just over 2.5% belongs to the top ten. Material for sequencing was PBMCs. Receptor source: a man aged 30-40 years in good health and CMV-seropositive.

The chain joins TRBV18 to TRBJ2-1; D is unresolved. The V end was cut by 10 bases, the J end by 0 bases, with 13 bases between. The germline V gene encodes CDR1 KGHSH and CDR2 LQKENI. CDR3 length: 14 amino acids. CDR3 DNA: TGTGCCACCCAACAAGTTGGCTCCTACAATGAGCAGTTCTTC. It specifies CATQQVGSYNEQFF. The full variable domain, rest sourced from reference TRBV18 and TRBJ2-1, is NAGVMQNPRHLVRRRGQEARLRCSPMKGHSHVYWYRQLPEEGLKFMVYLQKENIIDESGMPKERFSAEFPKEGPSILRIQQVVRGDSAAYFCATQQVGSYNEQFFGPGTRLTVL.

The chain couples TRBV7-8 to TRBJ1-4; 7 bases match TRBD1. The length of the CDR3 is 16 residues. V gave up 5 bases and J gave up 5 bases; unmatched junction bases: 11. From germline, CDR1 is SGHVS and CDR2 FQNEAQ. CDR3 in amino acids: CASSPQTGVGNEKLFF. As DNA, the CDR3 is TGTGCCAGCAGCCCCCAAACAGGGGTTGGCAATGAAAAACTGTTTTTT.